This is a list of T cell receptor beta chains from one sample in a study of cytomegalovirus exposure and HLA in healthy donors. The table came from immunoSEQ multiplex PCR; TCRdb's copy has only in-frame clones and leaves some out. The table includes tens of thousands of clones, roughly 90% detected once. Sequencing was done on a sample of PBMCs. These receptors were taken from a man younger than 35 in good health and CMV-seronegative. Both conserved end residues are part of each CDR3. D genes are given only for firm matches. Clone size is not always given. Where it is, it says once, few, many or a class for expanded clones.

v_call: TRBV21-1; j_call: TRBJ1-3; clone_size: .; d_call: .; cdr3_length: 14; cdr3_nt: TGTGCCAGCAGCAAGGGGACAGGGCGAAACACCATATATTTT; cdr3_aa: CASSKGTGRNTIYF
v_call: TRBV4-3; j_call: TRBJ1-4; clone_size: .; d_call: .; cdr3_length: 14; cdr3_nt: TGCGCCAGCAGCCAGTCGGGGACAAACGAAAAACTGTTTTTT; cdr3_aa: CASSQSGTNEKLFF
v_call: TRBV6-6; j_call: TRBJ2-3; clone_size: .; d_call: .; cdr3_length: 12; cdr3_nt: TGTGCCCATATGGGCGGCACAGATACGCAGTATTTT; cdr3_aa: CAHMGGTDTQYF
v_call: TRBV2; j_call: TRBJ2-1; clone_size: .; d_call: .; cdr3_length: 16; cdr3_nt: TGTGCCAGCAGTGAAGATGGAGGCGGACGGCACAATGAGCAGTTCTTC; cdr3_aa: CASSEDGGGRHNEQFF
v_call: TRBV4-2; j_call: TRBJ2-1; clone_size: .; d_call: .; cdr3_length: 14; cdr3_nt: TGTGCCAGCGCTCCTGCCGTACTATACAATGAGCAGTTCTTC; cdr3_aa: CASAPAVLYNEQFF
v_call: TRBV4-1; j_call: TRBJ1-2; clone_size: .; d_call: TRBD1; cdr3_length: 14; cdr3_nt: TGCGCCAGCAGGGACCGGACAGGGATCTATGGCTACACCTTC; cdr3_aa: CASRDRTGIYGYTF
v_call: TRBV18; j_call: TRBJ2-7; clone_size: few; d_call: TRBD1; cdr3_length: 15; cdr3_nt: TGTGCCAGCCTCGAGGGACAGACCGGGACCTACGAGCAGTACTTC; cdr3_aa: CASLEGQTGTYEQYF
v_call: TRBV5-1; j_call: TRBJ2-5; clone_size: .; d_call: .; cdr3_length: 15; cdr3_nt: TGCGCCAGCAGCTTGTATGTGCCGGGCCAAGAGACCCAGTACTTC; cdr3_aa: CASSLYVPGQETQYF
v_call: TRBV10-3; j_call: TRBJ2-7; clone_size: .; d_call: .; cdr3_length: 13; cdr3_nt: TGTGCCATCTCCCAGGGACAAGCCTACGAGCAGTACTTC; cdr3_aa: CAISQGQAYEQYF
v_call: TRBV2; j_call: TRBJ2-2; clone_size: .; d_call: TRBD2; cdr3_length: 14; cdr3_nt: TGTGCCAGTTTAGCGGGACGGAACACCGGGGAGCTGTTTTTT; cdr3_aa: CASLAGRNTGELFF
v_call: TRBV27; j_call: TRBJ2-1; clone_size: .; d_call: .; cdr3_length: 16; cdr3_nt: TGTGCCAGCAGTTCCGCCGGGACTGGGATCTACAATGAGCAGTTCTTC; cdr3_aa: CASSSAGTGIYNEQFF
v_call: TRBV7-3; j_call: TRBJ2-2; clone_size: .; d_call: TRBD1; cdr3_length: 15; cdr3_nt: TGTGCCAGCAGCAACCGGGACAGCACAACCGGGGAGCTGTTTTTT; cdr3_aa: CASSNRDSTTGELFF
v_call: TRBV11-3; j_call: TRBJ2-5; clone_size: .; d_call: .; cdr3_length: 14; cdr3_nt: TGTGCCAGCAGCTTCCCCCTAGCGCTCGAGACCCAGTACTTC; cdr3_aa: CASSFPLALETQYF
v_call: TRBV10-1; j_call: TRBJ2-7; clone_size: .; d_call: .; cdr3_length: 10; cdr3_nt: TGCGCCAGCAGTGCGTACGAGCAGTACTTC; cdr3_aa: CASSAYEQYF
v_call: TRBV4-1; j_call: TRBJ1-2; clone_size: .; d_call: TRBD1; cdr3_length: 15; cdr3_nt: TGCGCCAGCAGCCAAGCGGGACAGGGTTACTATGGCTACACCTTC; cdr3_aa: CASSQAGQGYYGYTF
v_call: TRBV7-3; j_call: TRBJ2-1; clone_size: .; d_call: TRBD2; cdr3_length: 15; cdr3_nt: TGTGCCAGCAGTCCTAGCGGGGGTACCTACAATGAGCAGTTCTTC; cdr3_aa: CASSPSGGTYNEQFF
v_call: TRBV30; j_call: TRBJ1-1; clone_size: once; d_call: .; cdr3_length: 14; cdr3_nt: TGTGCCTGGAGTGCCCCTCGCCAGTGGACTGAAGCTTTCTTT; cdr3_aa: CAWSAPRQWTEAFF
v_call: TRBV19; j_call: TRBJ1-2; clone_size: .; d_call: .; cdr3_length: 13; cdr3_nt: TGTGCCAGTAGCCAAAGGAGGGTTTATGGCTACACCTTC; cdr3_aa: CASSQRRVYGYTF
v_call: TRBV2; j_call: TRBJ2-7; clone_size: .; d_call: .; cdr3_length: 12; cdr3_nt: TGTGCCAGCCGACAGGAAACCTACGAGCAGTACTTC; cdr3_aa: CASRQETYEQYF
v_call: TRBV27; j_call: TRBJ2-3; clone_size: .; d_call: .; cdr3_length: 13; cdr3_nt: TGTGCCAGCACTCATTCGGGCACAGATACGCAGTATTTT; cdr3_aa: CASTHSGTDTQYF
v_call: TRBV11-3; j_call: TRBJ2-1; clone_size: .; d_call: .; cdr3_length: 15; cdr3_nt: TGTGCCAGCACCTCCCTGAGTGCGGGATTGGGTGAGCAGTTCTTC; cdr3_aa: CASTSLSAGLGEQFF
v_call: TRBV9; j_call: TRBJ2-1; clone_size: .; d_call: .; cdr3_length: 13; cdr3_nt: TGTGCCAGCAGCGTACGAACGGACAATGAGCAGTTCTTC; cdr3_aa: CASSVRTDNEQFF
v_call: TRBV21-1; j_call: TRBJ1-2; clone_size: .; d_call: .; cdr3_length: 17; cdr3_nt: TGTGCCAGCAGCCGAGCAAAGGGGAAAGGGGACAGCTATGGCTACACCTTC; cdr3_aa: CASSRAKGKGDSYGYTF
v_call: TRBV27; j_call: TRBJ2-3; clone_size: .; d_call: TRBD2; cdr3_length: 18; cdr3_nt: TGTGCCAGCAGTTTAAAGCCCCGTATGACGGGAGGACCAGATACGCAGTATTTT; cdr3_aa: CASSLKPRMTGGPDTQYF
v_call: TRBV28; j_call: TRBJ2-7; clone_size: .; d_call: TRBD2; cdr3_length: 20; cdr3_nt: TGTGCCAGCAGTGGTCGAGAGGAGCAGGGGGGGGGACTAGCGGGTGACGAGCAGTACTTC; cdr3_aa: CASSGREEQGGGLAGDEQYF
v_call: TRBV5-1; j_call: TRBJ1-4; clone_size: .; d_call: TRBD1; cdr3_length: 15; cdr3_nt: TGCGCCAGCAGCTTGGGAGGGGGCGGTCATGAAAAACTGTTTTTT; cdr3_aa: CASSLGGGGHEKLFF
v_call: TRBV5-1; j_call: TRBJ2-1; clone_size: .; d_call: .; cdr3_length: 18; cdr3_nt: TGCGCCAGCAGCTTAGTAACAGGGCCCCTTATAACCTACAATGAGCAGTTCTTC; cdr3_aa: CASSLVTGPLITYNEQFF
v_call: TRBV28; j_call: TRBJ1-5; clone_size: .; d_call: .; cdr3_length: 16; cdr3_nt: TGTGCCTCTGGGGCAGGTTTTGGTTCGGGCAATCAGCCCCAGCATTTT; cdr3_aa: CASGAGFGSGNQPQHF
v_call: TRBV12-5; j_call: TRBJ2-4; clone_size: once; d_call: .; cdr3_length: 17; cdr3_nt: TGTGCTAGTGGTTTGATTAGGAGGGATCTAGCCAAAAACATTCAGTACTTC; cdr3_aa: CASGLIRRDLAKNIQYF
v_call: TRBV5-5; j_call: TRBJ1-2; clone_size: .; d_call: .; cdr3_length: 15; cdr3_nt: TGTGCCAGCAGCTTTTCAGATCCATTTGCTTATGGCTACACCTTC; cdr3_aa: CASSFSDPFAYGYTF
v_call: TRBV29-1; j_call: TRBJ2-1; clone_size: .; d_call: TRBD2; cdr3_length: 16; cdr3_nt: TGCAGCGTTGAAGCTTGGGGGACTACCGGTGACAATGAGCAGTTCTTC; cdr3_aa: CSVEAWGTTGDNEQFF
v_call: TRBV4-2; j_call: TRBJ2-1; clone_size: .; d_call: .; cdr3_length: 15; cdr3_nt: TGTGCCAGCAGCCAAGGGAGTGGCTCCTACAATGAGCAGTTCTTC; cdr3_aa: CASSQGSGSYNEQFF
v_call: TRBV7-9; j_call: TRBJ1-2; clone_size: .; d_call: .; cdr3_length: 14; cdr3_nt: TGTGCCAGCAGACTGGACAGCCCTAACTATGGCTACACCTTC; cdr3_aa: CASRLDSPNYGYTF
v_call: TRBV4-1; j_call: TRBJ1-1; clone_size: .; d_call: .; cdr3_length: 16; cdr3_nt: TGCGCCAGCAGCCAAGATGGGCAGAGCATGAACACTGAAGCTTTCTTT; cdr3_aa: CASSQDGQSMNTEAFF
v_call: TRBV10-3; j_call: TRBJ2-3; clone_size: .; d_call: TRBD2; cdr3_length: 14; cdr3_nt: TGTGCCATCAGAGGTAGCGGGAGCACAGATACGCAGTATTTT; cdr3_aa: CAIRGSGSTDTQYF
v_call: TRBV27; j_call: TRBJ2-4; clone_size: .; d_call: TRBD1; cdr3_length: 12; cdr3_nt: TGTGCCAGCAGTTTACAGGGGGACATTCAGTACTTC; cdr3_aa: CASSLQGDIQYF
v_call: TRBV28; j_call: TRBJ1-3; clone_size: .; d_call: TRBD1; cdr3_length: 16; cdr3_nt: TGTGCCAGCAGTAACGGACAGGGTATCATCAGAAACACCATATATTTT; cdr3_aa: CASSNGQGIIRNTIYF
v_call: TRBV28; j_call: TRBJ2-2; clone_size: .; d_call: .; cdr3_length: 13; cdr3_nt: TGTGCCACCCACGATCGGGGGACCGGGGAGCTGTTTTTT; cdr3_aa: CATHDRGTGELFF
v_call: TRBV7-9; j_call: TRBJ2-2; clone_size: medium-sized; d_call: .; cdr3_length: 14; cdr3_nt: TGTGCCAGCAGCCCCCCCCCGCGTGGCGGGGAGCTGTTTTTT; cdr3_aa: CASSPPPRGGELFF